These T cell receptor beta chains were read from a single sample in a study of T cell changes during pregnancy in multiple sclerosis. TCRdb's copy holds only in-frame clones and misses some; the assay was immunoSEQ multiplex PCR. The sample holds roughly 42,000 clones, 70% to 90% seen once. Sequences were derived from CD4+ T cells from peripheral blood mononuclear cells, sampled in the first trimester of pregnancy. The receptors shown here come from a female donor with multiple sclerosis, enrolled in a pregnancy study. CDR3s include the opening cysteine and the closing phenylalanine or tryptophan.

V | CDR3
TRBV5-8 | CASSPQAGTDFSYEQYF
TRBV27 | CASSLYGEQYF
TRBV6-1 | CASERGGFGNQPQHF
TRBV27 | CASSFGGNTGELFF
TRBV21-1 | CASSKLRGSSYNEQFF
TRBV9 | CASSLRDRGEEKLFF
TRBV19 | CASARFIGQAVGELFF
TRBV7-6 | CASSLGGANTGELFF
TRBV12-5 | CASGLSTLAGGRSGGELFF
TRBV7-2 | CASSWRAGQNEKLFF
TRBV5-1 | CASRFHPFRDSYGYTF
TRBV30 | CAWIRGSEAFF
TRBV19 | CASSLTTGGQTQYF
TRBV5-1 | CASSFRTGMNTEAFF
TRBV12-1 | CASSLNEKLFF
TRBV30 | CACPRDSNTEAFF
TRBV4-1 | CASSQEVSSGTYEQYF
TRBV29-1 | CSVLSGVTYEQYF
TRBV5-1 | CASSLDGQNTGELFF
TRBV10-2 | CASSELTGGTEAFF
TRBV6-1 | CASSENNYEQYF
TRBV6-1 | CASSWGQPRQQPQHF
TRBV25-1 | CASSEFGSGGEQYF
TRBV30 | CAWSGGFAGVGTDTQYF
TRBV11-3 | CASSLGRYTEAFF
TRBV5-1 | CASSLGQGLGGYTF
TRBV15 | CATSRVQWREGGYGQETQYF
TRBV14 | CASSHRGLRNTIYF
TRBV6-8 | CASGHAVDYGYTF
TRBV7-7 | CASSLPTSGRALPFTDTQYF
TRBV5-1 | CASSAGQPKTNEKLFF
TRBV14 | CASSQARRGAGTSGRGDTQYF
TRBV18 | CASSPIRDEQFF
TRBV7-2 | CASSWRDWGEQYF
TRBV28 | CASSFYGTGGGQPQHF
TRBV6-5 | CASTSGYQETQYF
TRBV5-1 | CASSLDTRNTGELFF
TRBV5-1 | CASSLAGSRDRDSGETQYF
TRBV7-8 | CASSPQGGAYEQYF
TRBV6-6 | CASSYRGGTQYF
TRBV4-3 | CASSQGGGTSGNKRDEQFF
TRBV30 | CAWSVHRVEQYF
TRBV5-1 | CASGEGAGNTIYF
TRBV5-1 | CASSSLGGTDTQYF
TRBV28 | CASSSPGYGNDEQFF
TRBV7-7 | CASSERQGSTGELFF
TRBV5-1 | CASSFGATSTDTQYF
TRBV6-1 | CASSATPLVSYEQYF
TRBV5-1 | CASSLNGANTGELFF
TRBV5-6 | CASSPSPGQGGYEQFF
TRBV5-1 | CASSLGQGSSGANVLTF
TRBV19 | CASRLVRTDSNYGYTF
TRBV5-4 | CASSTLRTGDTDTQYF
TRBV5-5 | CASRYLAQSRANVLTF